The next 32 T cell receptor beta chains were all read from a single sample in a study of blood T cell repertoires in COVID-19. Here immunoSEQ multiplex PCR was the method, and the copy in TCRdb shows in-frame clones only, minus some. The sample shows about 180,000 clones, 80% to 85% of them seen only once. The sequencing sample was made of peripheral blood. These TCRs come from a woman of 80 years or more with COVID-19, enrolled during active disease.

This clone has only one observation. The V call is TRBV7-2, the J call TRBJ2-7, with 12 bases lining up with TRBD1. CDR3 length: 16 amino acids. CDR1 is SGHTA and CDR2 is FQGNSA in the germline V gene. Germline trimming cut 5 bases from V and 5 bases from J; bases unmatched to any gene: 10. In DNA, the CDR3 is TGTGCCAGCAGCGTAAGAGGGGGACAGGGGGCGAACGAGCAGTACTTC. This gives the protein CASSVRGGQGANEQYF.

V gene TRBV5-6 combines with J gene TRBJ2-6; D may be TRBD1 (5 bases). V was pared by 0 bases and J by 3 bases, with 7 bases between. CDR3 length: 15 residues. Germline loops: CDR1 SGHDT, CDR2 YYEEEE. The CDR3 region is CASSLAGYGANVLTF. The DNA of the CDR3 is TGTGCCAGCAGCTTGGCAGGGTATGGGGCCAACGTCCTGACTTTC. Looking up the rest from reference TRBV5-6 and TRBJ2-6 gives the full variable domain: DAGVTQSPTHLIKTRGQQVTLRCSPKSGHDTVSWYQQALGQGPQFIFQYYEEEERQRGNFPDRFSGHQFPNYSSELNVNALLLGDSALYLCASSLAGYGANVLTFGAGSRLTVL.

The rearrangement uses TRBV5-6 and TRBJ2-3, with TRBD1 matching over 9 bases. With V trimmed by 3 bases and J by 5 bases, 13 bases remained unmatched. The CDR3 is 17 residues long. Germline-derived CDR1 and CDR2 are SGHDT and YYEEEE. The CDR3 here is CASSYGQGQGGEDTQYF. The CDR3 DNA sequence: TGTGCCAGCAGCTACGGACAGGGGCAAGGTGGAGAAGATACGCAGTATTTT.

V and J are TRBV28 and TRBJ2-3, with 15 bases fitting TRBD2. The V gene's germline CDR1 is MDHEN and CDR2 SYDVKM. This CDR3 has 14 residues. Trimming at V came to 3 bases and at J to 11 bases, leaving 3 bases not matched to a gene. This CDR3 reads CASSLGLAGGMQYF. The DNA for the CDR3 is TGTGCCAGCAGTTTGGGACTAGCGGGAGGTATGCAGTATTTT.

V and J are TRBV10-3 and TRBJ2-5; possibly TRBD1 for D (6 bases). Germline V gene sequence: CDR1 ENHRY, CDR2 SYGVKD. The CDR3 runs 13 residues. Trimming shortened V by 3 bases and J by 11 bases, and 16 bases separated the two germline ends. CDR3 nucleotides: TGTGCCATCAGTGATGGGACAACGGGTACTCAGTACTTC. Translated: CAISDGTTGTQYF.

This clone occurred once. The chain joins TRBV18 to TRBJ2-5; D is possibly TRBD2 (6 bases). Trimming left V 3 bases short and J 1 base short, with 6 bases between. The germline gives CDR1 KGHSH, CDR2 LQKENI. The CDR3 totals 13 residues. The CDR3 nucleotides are TGTGCCAGCTCACCGGGGGGCCAAGAGACCCAGTACTTC. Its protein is CASSPGGQETQYF. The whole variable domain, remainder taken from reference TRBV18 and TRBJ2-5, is NAGVMQNPRHLVRRRGQEARLRCSPMKGHSHVYWYRQLPEEGLKFMVYLQKENIIDESGMPKERFSAEFPKEGPSILRIQQVVRGDSAAYFCASSPGGQETQYFGPGTRLLVL.

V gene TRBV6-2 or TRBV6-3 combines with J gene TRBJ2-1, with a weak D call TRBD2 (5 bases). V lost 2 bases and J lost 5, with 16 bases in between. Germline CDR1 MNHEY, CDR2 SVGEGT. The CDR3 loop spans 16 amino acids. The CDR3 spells CASSYPTRPEHNEQFF. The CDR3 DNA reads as TGTGCCAGCAGTTACCCCACTAGACCCGAGCACAATGAGCAGTTCTTC.

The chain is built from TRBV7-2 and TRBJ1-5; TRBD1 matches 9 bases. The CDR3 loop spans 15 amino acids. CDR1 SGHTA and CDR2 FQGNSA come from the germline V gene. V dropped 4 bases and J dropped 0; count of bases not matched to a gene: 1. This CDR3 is CASSSDRGSNQPQHF. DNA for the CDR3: TGTGCCAGCAGCTCGGACAGGGGTAGCAATCAGCCCCAGCATTTT.

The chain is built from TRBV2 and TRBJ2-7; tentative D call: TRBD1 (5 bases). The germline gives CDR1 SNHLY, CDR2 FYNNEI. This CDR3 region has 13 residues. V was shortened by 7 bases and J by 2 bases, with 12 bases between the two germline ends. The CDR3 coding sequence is TGTGCCAGCATATTGGACATGACCTACGAGCAGTACTTC. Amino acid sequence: CASILDMTYEQYF. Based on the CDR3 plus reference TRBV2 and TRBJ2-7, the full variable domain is EPEVTQTPSHQVTQMGQEVILRCVPISNHLYFYWYRQILGQKVEFLVSFYNNEISEKSEIFDDQFSVERPDGSNFTLKIRSTKLEDSAMYFCASILDMTYEQYFGPGTRLTVT.

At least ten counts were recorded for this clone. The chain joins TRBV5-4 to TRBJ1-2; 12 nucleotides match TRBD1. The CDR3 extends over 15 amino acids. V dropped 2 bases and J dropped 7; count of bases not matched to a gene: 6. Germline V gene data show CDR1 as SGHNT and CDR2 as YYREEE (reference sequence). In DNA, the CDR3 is TGTGCCAGCAGCTTACCGGGACAGGGGGCGTTTGGCTACACCTTC. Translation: CASSLPGQGAFGYTF.

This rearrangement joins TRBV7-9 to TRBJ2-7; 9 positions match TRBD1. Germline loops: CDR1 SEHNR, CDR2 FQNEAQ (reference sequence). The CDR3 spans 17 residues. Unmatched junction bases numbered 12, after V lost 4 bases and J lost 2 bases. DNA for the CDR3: TGTGCCAGCAGCTCCACCTTACCGGGACAGGGTCCCTACGAGCAGTACTTC. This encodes CASSSTLPGQGPYEQYF.

The CDR3 DNA is TGTGCCAGCAGCAGGGGACAAGGCACAGATACGCAGTATTTT. It translates to CASSRGQGTDTQYF. The chain recombines TRBV7-8 with TRBJ2-3; maybe TRBD1 (6 bases). This CDR3 has 14 residues. V shed 5 bases and J shed 1 base, with 10 bases lying between them. Germline V lookup: CDR1 SGHVS, CDR2 FQNEAQ.

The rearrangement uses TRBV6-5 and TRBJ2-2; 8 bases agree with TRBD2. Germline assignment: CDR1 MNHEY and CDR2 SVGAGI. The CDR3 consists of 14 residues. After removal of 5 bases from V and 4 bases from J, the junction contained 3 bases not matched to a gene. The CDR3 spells CASSKRGSTGELFF. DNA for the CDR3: TGTGCCAGCAGTAAGCGGGGGAGCACCGGGGAGCTGTTTTTT.

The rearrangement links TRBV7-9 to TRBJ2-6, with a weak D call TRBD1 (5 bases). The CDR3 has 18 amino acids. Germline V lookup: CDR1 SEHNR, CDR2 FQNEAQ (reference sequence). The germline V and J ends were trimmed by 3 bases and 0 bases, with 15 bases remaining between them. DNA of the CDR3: TGTGCCAGCAGCTTGGCCCAGGGTATAACCTCTGGGGCCAACGTCCTGACTTTC. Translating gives CASSLAQGITSGANVLTF.

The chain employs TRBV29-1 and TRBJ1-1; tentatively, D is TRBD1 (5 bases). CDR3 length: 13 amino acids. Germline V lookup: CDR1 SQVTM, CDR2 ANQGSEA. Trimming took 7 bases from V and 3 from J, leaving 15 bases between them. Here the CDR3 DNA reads TGCAGCGGGGGACGAGGGCGTTACACTGAAGCTTTCTTT. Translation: CSGGRGRYTEAFF.

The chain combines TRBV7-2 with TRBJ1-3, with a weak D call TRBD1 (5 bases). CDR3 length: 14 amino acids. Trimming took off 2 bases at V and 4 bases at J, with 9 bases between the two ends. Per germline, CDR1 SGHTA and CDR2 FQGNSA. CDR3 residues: CASSLQGGGNTIYF. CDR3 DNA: TGTGCCAGCAGCTTACAGGGTGGAGGAAACACCATATATTTT.

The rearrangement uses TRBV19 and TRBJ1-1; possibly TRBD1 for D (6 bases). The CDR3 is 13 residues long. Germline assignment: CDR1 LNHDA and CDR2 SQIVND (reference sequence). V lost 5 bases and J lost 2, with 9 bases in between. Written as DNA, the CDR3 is TGTGCCAGTAGTGGACAGAGAAACACTGAAGCTTTCTTT. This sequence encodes CASSGQRNTEAFF.

The CDR3 DNA follows: TGTGCCACCAACGCGGACAGAGCCTACAATGAGCAGTTCTTC. This encodes CATNADRAYNEQFF. The rearrangement links TRBV15 to TRBJ2-1; D is possibly TRBD1 (6 bases). Germline V CDR1 and CDR2: LNHNV, YYDKDF (reference sequence). The CDR3 length is 14 residues. Between the trimmed V and J ends, which lost 7 bases and 2 bases, there was a span of 12 bases.

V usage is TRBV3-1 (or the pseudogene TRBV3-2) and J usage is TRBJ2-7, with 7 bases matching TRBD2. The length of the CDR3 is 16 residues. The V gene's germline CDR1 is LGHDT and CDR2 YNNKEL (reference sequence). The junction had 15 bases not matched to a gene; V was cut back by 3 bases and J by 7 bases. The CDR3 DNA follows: TGTGCCAGCAGCCAGGCACCGACTAGCACCGGGGGGGAGCAGTACTTC. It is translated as CASSQAPTSTGGEQYF.

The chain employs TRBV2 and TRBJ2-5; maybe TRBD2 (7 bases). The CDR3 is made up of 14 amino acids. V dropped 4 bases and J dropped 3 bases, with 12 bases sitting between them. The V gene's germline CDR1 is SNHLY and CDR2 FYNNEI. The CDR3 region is CASSVGGAKETQYF. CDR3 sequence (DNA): TGTGCCAGCAGTGTTGGGGGGGCGAAAGAGACCCAGTACTTC. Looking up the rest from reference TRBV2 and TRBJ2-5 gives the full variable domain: EPEVTQTPSHQVTQMGQEVILRCVPISNHLYFYWYRQILGQKVEFLVSFYNNEISEKSEIFDDQFSVERPDGSNFTLKIRSTKLEDSAMYFCASSVGGAKETQYFGPGTRLLVL.

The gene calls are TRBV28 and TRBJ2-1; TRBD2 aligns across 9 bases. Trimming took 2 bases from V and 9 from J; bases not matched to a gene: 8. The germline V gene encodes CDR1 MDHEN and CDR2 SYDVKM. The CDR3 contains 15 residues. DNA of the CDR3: TGTGCCAGCAGTTTAAGGGCGGGAGGGCGTAGTGAGCAGTTCTTC. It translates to CASSLRAGGRSEQFF. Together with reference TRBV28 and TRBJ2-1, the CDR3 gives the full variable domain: DVKVTQSSRYLVKRTGEKVFLECVQDMDHENMFWYRQDPGLGLRLIYFSYDVKMKEKGDIPEGYSVSREKKERFSLILESASTNQTSMYLCASSLRAGGRSEQFFGPGTRLTVL.

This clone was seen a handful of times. The CDR3 DNA reads as TGCGCCAGCAGCCTGGGGACAGGAGGGAGCACCATATATTTT. Translated: CASSLGTGGSTIYF. The gene calls are TRBV5-1 and TRBJ1-3, with TRBD1 identical over 8 bases. This CDR3 has 14 amino acids. Per germline, CDR1 SGHRS and CDR2 YFSETQ. With 4 bases clipped from V and 9 bases from J, the junction kept 9 bases outside the gene matches.

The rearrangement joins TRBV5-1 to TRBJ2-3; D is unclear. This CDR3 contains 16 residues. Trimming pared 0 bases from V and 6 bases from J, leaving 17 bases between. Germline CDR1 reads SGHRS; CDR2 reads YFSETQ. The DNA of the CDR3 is TGCGCCAGCAGCTTGGCTCGGAGTCCCGGATCTGATACGCAGTATTTT. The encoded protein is CASSLARSPGSDTQYF.

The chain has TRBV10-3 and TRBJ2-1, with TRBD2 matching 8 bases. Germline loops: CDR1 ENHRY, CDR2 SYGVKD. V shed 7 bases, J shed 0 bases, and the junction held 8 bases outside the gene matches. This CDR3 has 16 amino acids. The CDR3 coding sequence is TGTGCCATCAATGTGGCGGGAGGTCACTCCTACAATGAGCAGTTCTTC. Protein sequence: CAINVAGGHSYNEQFF.

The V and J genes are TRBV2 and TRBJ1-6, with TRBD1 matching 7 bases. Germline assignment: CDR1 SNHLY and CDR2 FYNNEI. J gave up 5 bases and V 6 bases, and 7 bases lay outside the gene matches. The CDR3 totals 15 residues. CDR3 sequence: CASSGQAVNNSPLHF. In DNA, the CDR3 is TGTGCCAGCAGCGGACAGGCCGTAAATAATTCACCCCTCCACTTT.

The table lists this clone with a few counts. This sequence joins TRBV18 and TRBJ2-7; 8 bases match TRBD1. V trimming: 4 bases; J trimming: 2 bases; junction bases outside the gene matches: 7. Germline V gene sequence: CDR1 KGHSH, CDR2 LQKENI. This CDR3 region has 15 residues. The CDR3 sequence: CASSRSAGGPYEQYF. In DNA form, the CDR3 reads TGTGCCAGCTCACGGTCGGCAGGGGGCCCCTACGAGCAGTACTTC.

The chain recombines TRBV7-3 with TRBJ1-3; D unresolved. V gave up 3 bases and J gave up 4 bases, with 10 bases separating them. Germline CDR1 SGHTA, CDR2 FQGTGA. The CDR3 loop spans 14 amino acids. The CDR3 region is CASSFRAGGNTIYF. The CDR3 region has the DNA TGTGCCAGCAGCTTTCGGGCGGGGGGAAACACCATATATTTT.

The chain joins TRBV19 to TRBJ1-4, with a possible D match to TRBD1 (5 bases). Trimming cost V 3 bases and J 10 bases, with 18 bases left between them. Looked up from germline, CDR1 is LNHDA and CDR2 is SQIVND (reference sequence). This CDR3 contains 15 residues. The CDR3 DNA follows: TGTGCCAGTAGTATTGCTGCTATCTCGGGGGGAAAACTGTTTTTT. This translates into CASSIAAISGGKLFF.

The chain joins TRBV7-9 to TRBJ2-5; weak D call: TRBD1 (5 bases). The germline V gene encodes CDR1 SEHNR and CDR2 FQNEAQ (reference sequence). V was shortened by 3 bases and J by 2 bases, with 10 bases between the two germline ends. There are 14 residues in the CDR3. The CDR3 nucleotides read TGTGCCAGCAGCTTTTGGACAAGACAAGAGACCCAGTACTTC. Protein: CASSFWTRQETQYF.

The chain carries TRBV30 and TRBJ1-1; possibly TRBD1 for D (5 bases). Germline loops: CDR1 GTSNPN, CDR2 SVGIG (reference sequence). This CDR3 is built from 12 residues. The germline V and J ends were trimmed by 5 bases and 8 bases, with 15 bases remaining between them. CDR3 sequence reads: CAWGPRGFEAFF. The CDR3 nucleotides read TGTGCCTGGGGCCCCCGGGGGTTCGAAGCTTTCTTT.

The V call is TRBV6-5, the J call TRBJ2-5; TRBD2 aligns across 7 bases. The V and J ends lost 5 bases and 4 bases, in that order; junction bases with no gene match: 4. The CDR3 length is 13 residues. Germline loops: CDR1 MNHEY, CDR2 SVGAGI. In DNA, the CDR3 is TGTGCCAGCAGTACGGAGCGGGGAGAGACCCAGTACTTC. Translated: CASSTERGETQYF.

The CDR3 loop is CATSDSLAANIQYF. The CDR3 nucleotides read TGTGCCACCAGTGATTCCCTAGCGGCAAACATTCAGTACTTC. The chain couples TRBV24-1 to TRBJ2-4, with 7 bases matching TRBD2. The trim removed 2 bases at V and 6 bases at J, leaving 3 bases unmatched. Germline V gene sequence: CDR1 KGHDR, CDR2 SFDVKD. The CDR3 sequence is 14 residues long.